This record covers a single T cell receptor beta chain. Repertoires were generated with immunoSEQ multiplex PCR, while TCRdb's copy carries only in-frame clones and drops some. This table has approximately 440,000 clones, 90% appearing once. The source of the sample is a study of blood T cell repertoires in COVID-19. Overall study: Samples came from the United States, Italy and Spain, spanning acute and convalescent COVID-19.

Everyone who took part was about 18 to 90 years old, and they came from about 23 US areas. Cohorts were assigned according to the clinical history that participants reported. Sequenced sample: PBMCs or T cells enriched from blood (not recorded which). The TCR was taken from a man between 18 and 35 years old who had recovered from COVID-19.

CDR3 region: CASSFGQTSSGNTIYF. DNA of the CDR3: TGCGCCAGCAGCTTTGGACAGACGTCCTCTGGAAACACCATATATTTT. This sequence joins TRBV5-1 and TRBJ1-3; a weak D match, TRBD1 (6 bases). The CDR3 totals 16 residues. Trimming took 2 bases from V and 0 from J, leaving 12 bases between them. Germline CDR1 and CDR2: SGHRS and YFSETQ.